The clone carrying this TCR beta chain was found a few times. Its antigen is unidentified. These data are taken from a study of T-cell reconstitution after alpha-beta-depleted transplantation in children. Study-wide points: From newly produced T cells came most of the T-cell counts and diversity one year after transplant. Several hundred graft clones that had expanded were reportedly the source of alpha-beta T cells about two months after transplant. TCRbeta diversity was high at day 60 in some patients (a result of surviving recipient T cells and thymic progenitors).

A library of TCRbeta sequences, prepared with unique molecular identifiers, was generated. MiXCR, run by TCRdb on the PCR reads, gives a single entry per CDR3 protein. The sample carries 800,000 to 1,000,000 distinct CDR3 sequences, around 30% recorded once. Trimming removed 0 bases at V and 4 bases at J, with 13 bases between. The CDR3 length is 15 residues. Germline V gene lookup returns CDR1 SGHTA and CDR2 FQGNSA. The clonotype comes from a boy younger than two who had a stem cell transplant for SCID, so the T cells may come from the graft donor. The sequencing used PBMCs, mostly from graft donor cells, collected 360 days after TCRalphabeta/CD19-depleted stem cell transplant. The chain combines TRBV7-2 with TRBJ2-7; D is perhaps TRBD1 or TRBD2 (5 bases each). The CDR3 DNA is TGTGCCAGCAGCTTAGCTCGGGGCGCGATTTACGAGCAGTACTTC. Protein product: CASSLARGAIYEQYF.